A selection of T cell receptor beta chains follows, all from one sample in a study of T cell responses to AZD1222 COVID-19 vaccine. The data were produced by immunoSEQ multiplex PCR, yet TCRdb's version contains in-frame clones alone and is incomplete. This sample carries over 30,000 clones, over 75% of them seen once, and the ten largest clones take approximately 26%. The specimen was peripheral blood, collected 28 days after the second dose of the MenACWY control vaccine. All receptors derive from an adult who received the MenACWY meningococcal vaccine as a control. CDR3s include the opening cysteine and the closing phenylalanine or tryptophan. A D gene is named only where the DNA matches it firmly. The size of a clone is reported for some rows only, either as once, few or many, or as a class for expanded clones.

V gene	clone size	D gene	CDR3 length	J gene	CDR3 protein	CDR3 DNA
TRBV6-5	NA	NA	11	TRBJ1-1	CASIKIGEAFF	TGTGCCAGCATCAAGATAGGTGAAGCTTTCTTT
TRBV11-2	once	NA	15	TRBJ2-7	CASSLAGVGAYEQYF	TGTGCCAGCAGCTTAGCTGGTGTGGGGGCCTACGAGCAGTACTTC
TRBV6-5	NA	NA	14	TRBJ2-2	CASRATGGTGELFF	TGTGCCAGCAGAGCGACAGGAGGAACCGGGGAGCTGTTTTTT
TRBV5-1	once	NA	15	TRBJ2-4	CASSMGDRGINIQYF	TGCGCCAGCAGCATGGGGGATCGGGGGATCAACATTCAGTACTTC
TRBV30	NA	TRBD2	19	TRBJ2-2	CAWSVLPGLAGGPPGELFF	TGTGCCTGGAGTGTACTCCCGGGACTAGCGGGAGGGCCACCCGGGGAGCTGTTTTTT
TRBV18	NA	TRBD1	18	TRBJ2-3	CASSPPLFMDRAADTQYF	TGTGCCAGCTCACCCCCGTTATTTATGGACAGGGCGGCGGATACGCAGTATTTT
TRBV19	NA	NA	15	TRBJ1-2	CASSPSGTRIYGYTF	TGTGCCAGTAGTCCGTCCGGGACACGAATCTATGGCTACACCTTC
TRBV5-1	NA	NA	15	TRBJ2-3	CASSLAAGVVDTQYF	TGCGCCAGCAGCTTGGCGGCCGGGGTGGTAGATACGCAGTATTTT
TRBV19	NA	NA	14	TRBJ1-1	CASRPPGAGTEAFF	TGTGCCAGTAGACCACCAGGGGCTGGCACTGAAGCTTTCTTT
TRBV12-5	NA	NA	14	TRBJ2-2	CASGLTGNTGELFF	TGTGCTAGTGGTTTAACCGGGAACACCGGGGAGCTGTTTTTT
TRBV28	once	NA	14	TRBJ2-5	CASSLRWEQETQYF	TGTGCCAGCAGTTTACGGTGGGAACAAGAGACCCAGTACTTC
TRBV18	NA	NA	15	TRBJ1-4	CASSSYTLENEKLFF	TGTGCCAGCTCATCATACACCCTTGAAAATGAAAAACTGTTTTTT
TRBV2	NA	NA	14	TRBJ1-2	CASSTGPSSGGYTF	TGTGCCAGCAGTACCGGACCCTCAAGCGGTGGCTACACCTTC